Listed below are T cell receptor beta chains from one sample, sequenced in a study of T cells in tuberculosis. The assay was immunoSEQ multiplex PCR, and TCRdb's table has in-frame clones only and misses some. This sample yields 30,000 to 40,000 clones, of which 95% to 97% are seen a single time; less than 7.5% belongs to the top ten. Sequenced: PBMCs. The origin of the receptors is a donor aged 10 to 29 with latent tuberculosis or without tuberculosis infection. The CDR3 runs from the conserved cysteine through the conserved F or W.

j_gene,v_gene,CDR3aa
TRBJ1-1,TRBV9,CASSVGGGFDTEAFF
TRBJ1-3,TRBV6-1,CASSVDLTGRNTIYF
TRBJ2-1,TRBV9,CASSVQGGIPNEQFF
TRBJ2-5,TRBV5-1,CASSLRTGGQETQYF
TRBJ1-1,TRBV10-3,CAIGDREDTEAFF
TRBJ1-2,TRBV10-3,CAISEDRDYGYTF
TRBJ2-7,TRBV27,CASIPTGGGRHEQYF
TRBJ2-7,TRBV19,CASRKATGDGYEQYF
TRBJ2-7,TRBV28,CASRRLAGPKSYEQYF
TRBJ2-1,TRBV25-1,CASSELAGSYNEQFF
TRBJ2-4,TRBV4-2,CASSQDPGLAGEKNIQYF
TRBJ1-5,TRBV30,CAWSVGGLNQPQHF
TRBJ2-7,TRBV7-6,CASSHMSGDRGGPDDEQYF
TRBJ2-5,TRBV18,CASSPRQGLQETQYF
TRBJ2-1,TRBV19,CASSIPGGPVNEQFF
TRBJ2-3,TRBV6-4,CASSGTGGTDTQYF
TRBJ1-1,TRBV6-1,CASRGDIFYTEAFF
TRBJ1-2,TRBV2,CASTVVPGFGYTF
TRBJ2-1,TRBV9,CASSVDLWGAGGRSYNEQFF
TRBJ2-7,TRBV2,CASSEDLGHRVEQYF
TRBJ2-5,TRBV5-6,CASSLTAGTGVRETQYF
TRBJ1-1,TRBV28,CASSEGAWDTEAFF
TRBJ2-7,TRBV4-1,CASSSRTESYEQYF
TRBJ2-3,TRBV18,CASSRSTSVDTQYF